This T cell receptor (beta chain) was captured in a study of shared clonotypes between healthy human individuals (TCRdb year 2020). Context from the whole study: The cohort comprised two women and a few men aged 18 to 49 years. For each donor, three plates each were used for CD4 naive and CD4 memory, two plates were used for CD8 naive, and one plate was used for CD8 memory. Leukapheresis yielded between about 0.94 and 10 billion PBMCs per donor. The study deeply sequenced blood TCR repertoires of about 5 healthy adults to estimate repertoire size and the extent of clonotype sharing between individuals. To increase sequencing depth and limit assay-specific biases, different laboratories used diverse techniques to prepare libraries and sequence TCR repertoires.

The CDR3 measures 16 amino acids from cysteine to phenylalanine. Just CDR3 DNA is preserved here, 48 bases in frame from base 1. According to the germline V gene, CDR1 reads SGHTA and CDR2 reads FQGTGA. At the junction V is shortened by 2 bases and J by 7 bases; bases outside the gene matches: 8. TCR CDR3 regions were amplified from genomic DNA by multiplex PCR using the deep immunoSEQ assay. Genomic DNA extracted from each cell subset was distributed evenly over all wells of several immunoSEQ 96-well plates, and each plate served as one replicate. For sorted subsets, around 200 ng genomic DNA, equal to about 30,000 T cell genomes, was loaded into each replicate PCR. The purified libraries were quantified using a Qubit 3.0 fluorometer, sized with a Bioanalyzer 2100, and then quantified again using the KAPA Library Quantification kit. A separate single-read 150-cycle Illumina NextSeq 550 flow cell was used to sequence each immunoSEQ 96-well plate. In the paper's pipeline: Because the immunoSEQ output included only junctional sequences and no quality scores, the filtering could not be the same as the filtering used for full-length reads. To assign V/J genes and CDR3, sequences were annotated using PyIR, a Python wrapper for IgBLAST v1.9, with IMGT germline references. Any read was removed if the V/J assignment was weak (E-value above 1e-6), the CDR3 was missing, or the read contained stop codons, out-of-frame junctions, or ambiguous translated residues. V3J clonotypes were defined by identical inferred V gene, J gene, and CDR3 amino acid sequence. The percentage overlap between two repertoires was calculated by dividing the number of shared unique clonotypes by the size of the smaller repertoire. Richness of each repertoire was evaluated using RTK rarefaction, the Chao1 estimator, and Recon v2.1 estimates of unobserved clonotypes. Generation probabilities were computed with OLGA for all TCRbeta clonotypes obtained by the gDNA method from four donors. What TCRdb holds here is the immuneACCESS table cut down to in-frame rearrangements. Part of the clones is not present; checked against another copy, under half of the missing clones reflect an unresolved V gene, and the others are unexplained. Clone size and V and J calls were adopted from that table, with D and trimming inferred from the DNA. Present in this sample are roughly 700,000 clones, over 65% of which were seen just once. The ten top clones hold 1.5% to 2% of the sample.

Points on this clone: The antigen it recognizes is unknown. No quality values exist for individual bases; no much larger clone is one base distant.

Beyond this particular receptor, the publication reports: Incomplete sequencing was indicated by rarefaction of sorted-subset datasets, despite the large sequencing depth. Because the study included only a small number of donors, the genetic and exposure-history diversity represented was limited. Clonotypes shared by all four sorted-subset donors showed higher generation probabilities than non-shared clonotypes. Based on pairwise subsampling, the degree of clonotype sharing among donors was expected to be affected by sequencing depth. When a handful of donors were compared, the shared fraction of clonotypes was around 5% for naive CD4, more than 3% for naive CD8, roughly 2.5% for memory CD4, and less than 0.45% for memory CD8. Only blood was sampled, and tissue TCR repertoires likely differ from those in blood. Naive subsets generally had larger estimated clonotype richness than memory subsets did.

Donors were healthy HIV-negative adults with no recently reported acute infections or vaccinations. Every donor was a Caucasian adult residing in Nashville, Tennessee, USA. CD4+ T cells were enriched by magnetic negative selection; naive cells were then positively selected on CD45RA, and the negative fraction formed the memory subset. Blood was collected by leukapheresis, and PBMCs were isolated by Ficoll-Histopaque density gradient centrifugation and then cryopreserved in liquid nitrogen vapor phase. Purity and quantity of every magnetically sorted T cell population were checked by analytical flow cytometry. Each sorted fraction had its genomic DNA isolated and then quantified by UV absorbance on a Nanodrop 2000c.

The chain uses TRBV7-3 and TRBJ2-1, with 10 junctional bases fitting TRBD1. This sequence originates from a woman aged 25 to 45 in good health. The material sequenced was memory CD4+ T cells sorted from blood. According to the study, the label for this sample's cell subset or site signals: CD45RA-negative fraction. For the CDR3, the sequence is CASSLFGTGELNEQFF. The bases read TGTGCCAGCAGCTTATTCGGGACAGGGGAACTAAATGAGCAGTTCTTC.